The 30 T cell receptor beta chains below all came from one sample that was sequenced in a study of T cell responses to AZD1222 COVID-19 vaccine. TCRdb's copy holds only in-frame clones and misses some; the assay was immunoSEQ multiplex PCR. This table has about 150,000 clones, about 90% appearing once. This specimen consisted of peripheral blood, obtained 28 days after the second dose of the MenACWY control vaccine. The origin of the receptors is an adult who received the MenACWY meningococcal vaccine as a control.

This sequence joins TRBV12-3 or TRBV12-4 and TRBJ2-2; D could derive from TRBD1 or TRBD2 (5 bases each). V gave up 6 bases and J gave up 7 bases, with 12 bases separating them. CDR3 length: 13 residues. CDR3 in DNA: TGTGCCAGCAGACTGGGACCGGTCGGGGAGCTGTTTTTT. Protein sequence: CASRLGPVGELFF.

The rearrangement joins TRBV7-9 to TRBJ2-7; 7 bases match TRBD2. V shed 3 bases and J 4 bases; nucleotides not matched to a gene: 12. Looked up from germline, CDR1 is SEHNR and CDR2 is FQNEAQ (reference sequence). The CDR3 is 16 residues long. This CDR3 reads CASSFGGTDGSYEQYF. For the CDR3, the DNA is TGTGCCAGCAGCTTCGGGGGGACGGACGGGAGTTACGAGCAGTACTTC.

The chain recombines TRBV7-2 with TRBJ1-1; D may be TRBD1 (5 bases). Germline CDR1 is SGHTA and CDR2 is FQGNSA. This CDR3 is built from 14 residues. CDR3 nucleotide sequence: TGTGTGGGCAGCTTAGGTGGGGCAAACACTGAAGCTTTCTTT. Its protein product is CVGSLGGANTEAFF.

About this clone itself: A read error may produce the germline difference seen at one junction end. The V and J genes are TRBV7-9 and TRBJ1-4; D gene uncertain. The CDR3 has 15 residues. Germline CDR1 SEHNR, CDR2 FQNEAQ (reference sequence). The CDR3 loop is CASSLGDTTHDKLFF. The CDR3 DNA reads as TGTGCCAGCAGCTTAGGAGACACAACCCATGACAAACTGTTTTTT.

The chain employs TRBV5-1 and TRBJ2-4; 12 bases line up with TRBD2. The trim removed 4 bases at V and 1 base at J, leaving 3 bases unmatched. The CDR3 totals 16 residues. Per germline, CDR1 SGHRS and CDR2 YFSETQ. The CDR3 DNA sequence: TGCGCCAGCAGCGAGACTAGCGGGAGTGCCAAAAACATTCAGTACTTC. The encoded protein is CASSETSGSAKNIQYF.

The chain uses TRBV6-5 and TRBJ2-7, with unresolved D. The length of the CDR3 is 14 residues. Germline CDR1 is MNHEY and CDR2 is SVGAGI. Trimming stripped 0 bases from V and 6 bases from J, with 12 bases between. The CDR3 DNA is TGTGCCAGCAGTTACTCGACGGTTACGGCCGAGCAGTACTTC. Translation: CASSYSTVTAEQYF.

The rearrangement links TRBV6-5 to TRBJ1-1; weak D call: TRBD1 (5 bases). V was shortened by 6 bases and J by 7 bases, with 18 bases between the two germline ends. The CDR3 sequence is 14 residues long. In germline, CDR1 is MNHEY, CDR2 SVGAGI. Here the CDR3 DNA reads TGTGCCAGCAGGATGGGGCATTACGAGGGTGAAGCTTTCTTT. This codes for CASRMGHYEGEAFF.

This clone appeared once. The CDR3 spells CAIRPFGDNSPLHF. The CDR3 DNA follows: TGTGCCATCAGGCCATTCGGGGATAATTCACCCCTCCACTTT. V is TRBV10-3 and J is TRBJ1-6; D gene unclear. Deletions cut 6 bases from V and 5 bases from J, with 11 bases between. Germline V CDR1 and CDR2: ENHRY, SYGVKD. CDR3 length: 14 amino acids.

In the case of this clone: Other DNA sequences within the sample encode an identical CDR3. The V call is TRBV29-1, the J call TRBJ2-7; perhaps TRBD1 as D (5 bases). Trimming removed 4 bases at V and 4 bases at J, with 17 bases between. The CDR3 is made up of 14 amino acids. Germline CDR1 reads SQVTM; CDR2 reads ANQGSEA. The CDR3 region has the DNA TGCAGCGTTGTTGTGGGGCAGGGTGGATACGAGCAGTACTTC. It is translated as CSVVVGQGGYEQYF.

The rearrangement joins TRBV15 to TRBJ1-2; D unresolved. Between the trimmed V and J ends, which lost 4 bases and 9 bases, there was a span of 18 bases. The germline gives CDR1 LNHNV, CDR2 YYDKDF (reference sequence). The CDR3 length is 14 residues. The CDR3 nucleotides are TGTGCCACCAGCAAAGGGTCTGAGAGATCAAGCTACACCTTC. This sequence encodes CATSKGSERSSYTF.

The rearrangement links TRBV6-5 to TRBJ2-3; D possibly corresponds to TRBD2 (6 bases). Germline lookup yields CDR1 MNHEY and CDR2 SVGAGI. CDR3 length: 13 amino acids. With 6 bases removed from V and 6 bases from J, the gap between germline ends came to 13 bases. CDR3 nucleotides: TGTGCCAGCAGATCACTAGCTCCCGATACGCAGTATTTT. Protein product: CASRSLAPDTQYF.

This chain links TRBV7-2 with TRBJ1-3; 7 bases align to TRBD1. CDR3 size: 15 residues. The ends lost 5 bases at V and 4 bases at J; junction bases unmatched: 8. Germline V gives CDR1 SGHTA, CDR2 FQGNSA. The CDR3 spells CASSPRDSAGNTIYF. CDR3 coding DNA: TGTGCCAGCAGCCCCCGGGACAGCGCCGGAAACACCATATATTTT.

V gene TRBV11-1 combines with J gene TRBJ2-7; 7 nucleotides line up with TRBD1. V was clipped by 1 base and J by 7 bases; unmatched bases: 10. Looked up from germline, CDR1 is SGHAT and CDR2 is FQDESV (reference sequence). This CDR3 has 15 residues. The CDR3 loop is CASSLGDSMVWEQYF. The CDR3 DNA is TGTGCCAGCAGCTTAGGGGACAGCATGGTTTGGGAGCAGTACTTC. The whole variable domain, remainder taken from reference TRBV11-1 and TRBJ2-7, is EAEVAQSPRYKITEKSQAVAFWCDPISGHATLYWYRQILGQGPELLVQFQDESVVDDSQLPKDRFSAERLKGVDSTLKIQPAELGDSAMYLCASSLGDSMVWEQYFGPGTRLTVT.

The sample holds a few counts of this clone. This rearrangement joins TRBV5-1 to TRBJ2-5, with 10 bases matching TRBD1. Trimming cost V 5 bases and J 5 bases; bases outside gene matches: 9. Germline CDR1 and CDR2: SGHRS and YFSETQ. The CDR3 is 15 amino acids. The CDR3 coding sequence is TGCGCCAGCAGTCCTGGGACAGGGGAACTTGAGACCCAGTACTTC. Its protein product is CASSPGTGELETQYF.

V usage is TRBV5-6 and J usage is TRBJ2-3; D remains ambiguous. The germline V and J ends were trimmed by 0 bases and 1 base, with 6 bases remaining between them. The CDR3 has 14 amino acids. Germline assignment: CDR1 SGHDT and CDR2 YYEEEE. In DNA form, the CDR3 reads TGTGCCAGCAGCTTGGACGGTCGCACAGATACGCAGTATTTT. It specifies CASSLDGRTDTQYF.

The chain's CDR3 is CASSQSPRAGTNEKLFF. The CDR3 nucleotides read TGTGCCAGCAGCCAATCTCCCCGCGCAGGGACTAATGAAAAACTGTTTTTT. The rearrangement joins TRBV14 to TRBJ1-4; tentative D call: TRBD1 (5 bases). CDR3 length: 17 amino acids. From germline, CDR1 is SGHDN and CDR2 FVKESK. The V and J ends lost 2 bases and 2 bases respectively, with 15 bases between them.

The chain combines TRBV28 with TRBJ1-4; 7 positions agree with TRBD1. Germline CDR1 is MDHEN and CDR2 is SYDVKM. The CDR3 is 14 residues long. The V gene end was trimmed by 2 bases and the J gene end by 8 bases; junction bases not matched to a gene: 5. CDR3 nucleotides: TGTGCCAGCAGTTTAGCCCAGGGACAGGAAAAACTGTTTTTT. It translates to CASSLAQGQEKLFF.

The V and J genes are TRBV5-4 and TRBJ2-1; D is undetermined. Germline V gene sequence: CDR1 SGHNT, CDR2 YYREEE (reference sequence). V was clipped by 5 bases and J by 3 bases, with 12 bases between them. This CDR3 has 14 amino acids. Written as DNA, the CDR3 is TGTGCCAGCAGGACAAGCAGTGACTACAATGAGCAGTTCTTC. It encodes CASRTSSDYNEQFF.

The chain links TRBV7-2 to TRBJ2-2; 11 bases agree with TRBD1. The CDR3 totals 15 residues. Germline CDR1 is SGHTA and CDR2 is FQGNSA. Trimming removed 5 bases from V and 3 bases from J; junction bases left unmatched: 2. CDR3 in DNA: TGTGCCAGCAGCGTGGGACAGGGGGACACCGGGGAGCTGTTTTTT. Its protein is CASSVGQGDTGELFF.

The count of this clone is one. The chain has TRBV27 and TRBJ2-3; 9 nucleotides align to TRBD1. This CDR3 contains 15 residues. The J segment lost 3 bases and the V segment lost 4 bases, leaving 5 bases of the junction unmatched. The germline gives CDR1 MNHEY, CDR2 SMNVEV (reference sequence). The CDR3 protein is CASSWGTGRTDTQYF. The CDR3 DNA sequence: TGTGCCAGCAGTTGGGGGACAGGGAGGACAGATACGCAGTATTTT.

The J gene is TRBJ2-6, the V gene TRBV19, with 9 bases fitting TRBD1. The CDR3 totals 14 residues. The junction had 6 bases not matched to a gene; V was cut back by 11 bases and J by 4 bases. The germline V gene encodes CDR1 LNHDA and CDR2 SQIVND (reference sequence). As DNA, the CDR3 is TGTGCCGGGGGGACAGGGCGAGGGGCCAACGTCCTGACTTTC. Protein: CAGGTGRGANVLTF. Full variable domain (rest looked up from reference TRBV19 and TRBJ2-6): DGGITQSPKYLFRKEGQNVTLSCEQNLNHDAMYWYRQDPGQGLRLIYYSQIVNDFQKGDIAEGYSVSREKKESFPLTVTSAQKNPTAFYLCAGGTGRGANVLTFGAGSRLTVL.

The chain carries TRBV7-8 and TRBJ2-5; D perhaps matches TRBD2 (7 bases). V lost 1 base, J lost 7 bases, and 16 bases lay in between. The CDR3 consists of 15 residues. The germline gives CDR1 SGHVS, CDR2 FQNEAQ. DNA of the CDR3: TGTGCCAGCAGCTTAGTCGGGGAGGGGGTTGGGACCCAGTACTTC. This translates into CASSLVGEGVGTQYF. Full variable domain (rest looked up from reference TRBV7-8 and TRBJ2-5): GAGVSQSPRYKVAKRGQDVALRCDPISGHVSLFWYQQALGQGPEFLTYFQNEAQLDKSGLPSDRFFAERPEGSVSTLKIQRTQQEDSAVYLCASSLVGEGVGTQYFGPGTRLLVL.

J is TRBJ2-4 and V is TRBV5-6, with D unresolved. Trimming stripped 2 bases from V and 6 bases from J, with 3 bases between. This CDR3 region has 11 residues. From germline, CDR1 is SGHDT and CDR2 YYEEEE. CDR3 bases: TGTGCCAGCAGCTTCAGAAACATTCAGTACTTC. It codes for CASSFRNIQYF.

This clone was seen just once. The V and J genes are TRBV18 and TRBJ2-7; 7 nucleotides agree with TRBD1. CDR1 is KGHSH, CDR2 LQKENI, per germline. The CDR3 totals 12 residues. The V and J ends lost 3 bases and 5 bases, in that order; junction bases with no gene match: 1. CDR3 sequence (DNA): TGTGCCAGCTCACCGGGACAGCACGAGCAGTACTTC. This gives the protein CASSPGQHEQYF.

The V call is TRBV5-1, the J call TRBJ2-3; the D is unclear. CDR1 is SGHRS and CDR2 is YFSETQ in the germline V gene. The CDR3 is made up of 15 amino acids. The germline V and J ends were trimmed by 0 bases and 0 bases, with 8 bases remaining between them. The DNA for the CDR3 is TGCGCCAGCAGCTTGGTCGTTTCCAGCACAGATACGCAGTATTTT. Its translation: CASSLVVSSTDTQYF.

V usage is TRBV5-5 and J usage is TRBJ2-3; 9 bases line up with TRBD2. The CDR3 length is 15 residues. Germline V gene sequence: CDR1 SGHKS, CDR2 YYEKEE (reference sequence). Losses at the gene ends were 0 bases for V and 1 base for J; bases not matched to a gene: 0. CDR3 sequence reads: CASSLVAGGTDTQYF. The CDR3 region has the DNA TGTGCCAGCAGCTTGGTAGCGGGGGGCACAGATACGCAGTATTTT.

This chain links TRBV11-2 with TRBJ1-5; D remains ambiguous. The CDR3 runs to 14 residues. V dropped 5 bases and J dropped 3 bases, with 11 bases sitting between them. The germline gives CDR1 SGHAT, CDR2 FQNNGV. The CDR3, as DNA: TGTGCCAGCAGCCTGGACGGACTCAATCAGCCCCAGCATTTT. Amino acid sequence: CASSLDGLNQPQHF.

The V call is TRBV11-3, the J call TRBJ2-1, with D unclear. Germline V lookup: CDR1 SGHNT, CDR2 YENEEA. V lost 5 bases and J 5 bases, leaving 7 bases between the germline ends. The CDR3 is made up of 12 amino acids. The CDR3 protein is CASSPRNNEQFF. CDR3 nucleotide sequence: TGTGCCAGCAGCCCGCGAAACAATGAGCAGTTCTTC.

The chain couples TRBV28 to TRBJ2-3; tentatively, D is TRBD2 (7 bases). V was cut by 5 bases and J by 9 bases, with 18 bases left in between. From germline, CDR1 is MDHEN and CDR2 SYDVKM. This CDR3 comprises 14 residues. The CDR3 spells CASSTTPGEGTQYF. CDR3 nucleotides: TGTGCCAGCAGTACCACCCCAGGGGAGGGGACGCAGTATTTT.

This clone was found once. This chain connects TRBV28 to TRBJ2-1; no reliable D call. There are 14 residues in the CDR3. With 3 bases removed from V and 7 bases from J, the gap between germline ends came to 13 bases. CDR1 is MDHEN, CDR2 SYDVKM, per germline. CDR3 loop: CASSFRTGKNEQFF. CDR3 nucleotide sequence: TGTGCCAGCAGTTTCCGGACGGGCAAAAATGAGCAGTTCTTC. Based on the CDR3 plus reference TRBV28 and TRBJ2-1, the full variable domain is DVKVTQSSRYLVKRTGEKVFLECVQDMDHENMFWYRQDPGLGLRLIYFSYDVKMKEKGDIPEGYSVSREKKERFSLILESASTNQTSMYLCASSFRTGKNEQFFGPGTRLTVL.